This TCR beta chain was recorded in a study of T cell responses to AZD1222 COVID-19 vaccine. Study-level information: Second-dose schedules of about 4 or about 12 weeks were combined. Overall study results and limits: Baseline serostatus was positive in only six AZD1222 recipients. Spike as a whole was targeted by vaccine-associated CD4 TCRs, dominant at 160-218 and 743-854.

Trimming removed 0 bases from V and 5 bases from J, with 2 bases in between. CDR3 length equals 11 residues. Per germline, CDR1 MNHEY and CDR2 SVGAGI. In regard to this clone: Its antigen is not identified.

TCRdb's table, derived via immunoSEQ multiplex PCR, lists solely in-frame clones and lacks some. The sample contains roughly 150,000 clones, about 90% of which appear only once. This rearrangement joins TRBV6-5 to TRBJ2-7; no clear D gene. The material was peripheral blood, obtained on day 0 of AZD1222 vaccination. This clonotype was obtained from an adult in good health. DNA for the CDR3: TGTGCCAGCAGTTACTCGGACGAGCAGTACTTC. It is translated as CASSYSDEQYF.